Below are 5 T cell receptor beta chains sequenced from a single sample in a study of T cells in Graves' hyperthyroidism and ophthalmopathy. RNA transcripts yielded amplified TCR beta CDR3 regions. Using the HTBI primer set, a first-round RT-PCR was run on the TCR CDR3. From the multiplex PCR reads, TCRdb called clonotypes with MiXCR, one entry per CDR3 protein. There are around 400,000 distinct CDR3 sequences in the sample; roughly 13% occur only once, and 9.2% lies in the top ten. The source material was blood. These receptors were collected from a young woman with Graves' hyperthyroidism.

This clonotype appeared a few times. The rearrangement links TRBV14 to TRBJ1-6; D not resolved. The V and J ends lost 3 bases and 7 bases respectively, with 16 bases between them. The CDR3 covers 16 residues. Germline CDR1 and CDR2: SGHDN and FVKESK. CDR3 residues: CASSQDGWRENSPLHF. In DNA form, the CDR3 reads TGTGCCAGCAGCCAGGACGGGTGGCGGGAAAATTCACCCCTCCACTTT.

This clonotype was observed at least ten times. The genes are TRBV5-1 and TRBJ2-7; no definite D call. V shed 0 bases and J shed 2 bases, with 12 bases lying between them. From germline, CDR1 is SGHRS and CDR2 YFSETQ. The CDR3 runs 15 residues. The CDR3 nucleotides read TGCGCCAGCAGCTTGGAAGGTAGAGGCCCCTACGAGCAGTACTTC. Translated: CASSLEGRGPYEQYF.

This clonotype was counted at least ten times. The chain employs TRBV28 and TRBJ1-2; 9 bases agree with TRBD1. This CDR3 comprises 15 residues. Germline values: CDR1 MDHEN, CDR2 SYDVKM. V lost 2 bases to trimming and J lost 3 bases; unmatched junction nucleotides: 4. Here the CDR3 DNA reads TGTGCCAGCAGTTTAAGGGGACAGGGTTACTATGGCTACACCTTC. Protein: CASSLRGQGYYGYTF.

The chain couples TRBV29-1 to TRBJ1-1, with D possibly being TRBD1 (5 bases). This CDR3 is built from 13 residues. The germline V and J ends were trimmed by 5 bases and 0 bases, with 10 bases remaining between them. Germline V gene data show CDR1 as SQVTM and CDR2 as ANQGSEA. This CDR3 is CSVWAGLNTEAFF. The CDR3 coding sequence is TGCAGCGTTTGGGCAGGGTTGAACACTGAAGCTTTCTTT.

The rearrangement joins TRBV20-1 to TRBJ2-2; 7 bases are a match to TRBD1. Germline V lookup: CDR1 DFQATT, CDR2 SNEGSKA (reference sequence). V lost 0 bases, J lost 4 bases, and 2 bases stayed unmatched. CDR3 length equals 14 residues. The CDR3 bases are TGCAGTGCTAGAGAGACAGGGTTCACCGGGGAGCTGTTTTTT. It encodes CSARETGFTGELFF.